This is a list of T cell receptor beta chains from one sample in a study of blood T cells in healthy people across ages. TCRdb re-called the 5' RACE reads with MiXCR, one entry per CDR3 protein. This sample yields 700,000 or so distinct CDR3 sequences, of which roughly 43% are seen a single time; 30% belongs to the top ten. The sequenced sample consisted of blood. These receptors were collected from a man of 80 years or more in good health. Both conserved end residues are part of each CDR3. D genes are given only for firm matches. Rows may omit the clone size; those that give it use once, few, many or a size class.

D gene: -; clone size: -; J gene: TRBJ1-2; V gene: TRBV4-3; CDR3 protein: CASSQAPTVNYGYTF; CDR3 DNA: TGCGCCAGCAGCCAAGCCCCGACCGTCAACTATGGCTACACCTTC
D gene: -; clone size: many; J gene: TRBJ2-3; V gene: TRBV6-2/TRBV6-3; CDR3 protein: CASSPSGDTQYF; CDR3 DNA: TGTGCCAGCAGCCCAAGCGGGGATACGCAGTATTTT
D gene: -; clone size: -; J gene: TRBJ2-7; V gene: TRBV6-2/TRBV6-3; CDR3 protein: CASSYLLGRRTYEQYF; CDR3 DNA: TGTGCCAGCAGTTACTTACTGGGACGGCGGACCTACGAGCAGTACTTC
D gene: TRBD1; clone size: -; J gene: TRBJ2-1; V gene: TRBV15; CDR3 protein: CATSRPLTGTEQFF; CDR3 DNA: TGTGCCACCAGCAGACCCTTGACAGGGACGGAGCAGTTCTTC
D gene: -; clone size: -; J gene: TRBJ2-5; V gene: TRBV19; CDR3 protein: CASTIAGQAGTQYF; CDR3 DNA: TGTGCCAGCACCATAGCGGGACAGGCAGGGACCCAGTACTTC
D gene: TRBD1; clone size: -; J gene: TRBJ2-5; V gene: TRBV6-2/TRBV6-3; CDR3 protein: CASSSGTGVTGETQYF; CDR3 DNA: TGTGCCAGCAGTTCCGGGACAGGGGTTACTGGGGAGACCCAGTACTTC
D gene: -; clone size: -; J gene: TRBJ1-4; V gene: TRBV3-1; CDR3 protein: CASSQRTSEKLFF; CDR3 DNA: TGTGCCAGCAGCCAAAGGACTAGTGAAAAACTGTTTTTT
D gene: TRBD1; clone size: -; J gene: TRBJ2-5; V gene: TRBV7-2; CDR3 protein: CASSSDRGSQETQYF; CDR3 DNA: TGTGCCAGCAGCTCAGACAGGGGGAGCCAAGAGACCCAGTACTTC
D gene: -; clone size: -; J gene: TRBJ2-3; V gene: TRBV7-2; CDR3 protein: CASSLAWGAESPDTQYF; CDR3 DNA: TGTGCCAGCAGCTTAGCCTGGGGGGCCGAATCCCCAGATACGCAGTATTTT
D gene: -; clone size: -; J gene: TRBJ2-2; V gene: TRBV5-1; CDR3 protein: CASSLGSITGELFF; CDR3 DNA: TGCGCCAGCAGCTTAGGATCTATCACCGGGGAGCTGTTTTTT
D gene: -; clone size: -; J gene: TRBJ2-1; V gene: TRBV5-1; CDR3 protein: CASSTPGTPLQFF; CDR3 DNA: TGCGCCAGCAGCACACCCGGGACACCATTGCAGTTCTTC
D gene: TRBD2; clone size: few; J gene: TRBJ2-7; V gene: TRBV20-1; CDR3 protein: CSAMTSGNYNEQYF; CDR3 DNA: TGCAGTGCTATGACTAGCGGCAACTACAATGAGCAGTACTTC
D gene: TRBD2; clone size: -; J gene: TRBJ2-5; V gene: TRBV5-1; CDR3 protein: CASSYNSGIAVETQYF; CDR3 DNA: TGCGCCAGCAGCTACAATAGCGGGATCGCGGTGGAGACCCAGTACTTC
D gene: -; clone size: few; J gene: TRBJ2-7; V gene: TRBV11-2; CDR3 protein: CASSLVGSTRVRAGEQYF; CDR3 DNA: TGTGCCAGCAGCTTAGTAGGGTCGACCCGGGTCAGGGCGGGGGAGCAGTACTTC
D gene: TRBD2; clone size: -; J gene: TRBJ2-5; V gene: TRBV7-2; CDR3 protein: CASSTGTSSETQYF; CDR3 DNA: TGTGCCAGCAGCACCGGGACTAGTTCGGAGACCCAGTACTTC
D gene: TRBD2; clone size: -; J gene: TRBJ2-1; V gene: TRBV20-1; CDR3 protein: CSAALAGRGYEQFF; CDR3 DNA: TGCAGTGCTGCCTTAGCGGGAAGGGGTTACGAGCAGTTCTTC
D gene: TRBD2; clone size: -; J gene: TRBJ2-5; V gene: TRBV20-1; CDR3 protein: CSARVVTSGEETQYF; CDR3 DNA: TGCAGTGCTAGAGTGGTAACTAGCGGTGAAGAGACCCAGTACTTC
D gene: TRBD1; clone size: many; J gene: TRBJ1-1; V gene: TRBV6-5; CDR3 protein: CASSYRQGEAFF; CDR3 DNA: TGTGCCAGCAGTTACAGACAGGGTGAAGCTTTCTTT
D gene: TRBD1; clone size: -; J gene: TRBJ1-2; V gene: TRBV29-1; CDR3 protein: CSVGQGGSYTF; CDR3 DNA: TGCAGCGTCGGACAGGGAGGGAGCTACACCTTC
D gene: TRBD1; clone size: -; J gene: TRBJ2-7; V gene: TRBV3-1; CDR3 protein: CASSQAGQGYYEQYF; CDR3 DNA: TGTGCCAGCAGCCAAGCCGGACAGGGGTACTACGAGCAGTACTTC
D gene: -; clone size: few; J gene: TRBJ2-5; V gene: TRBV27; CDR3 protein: CASSLGLGPGRRETQYF; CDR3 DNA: TGTGCCAGCAGTTTGGGGCTGGGGCCAGGGAGACGGGAGACCCAGTACTTC
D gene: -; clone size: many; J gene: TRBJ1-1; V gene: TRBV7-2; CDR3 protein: CAVGTEAFF; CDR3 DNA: TGTGCCGTGGGCACTGAAGCTTTCTTT